This T cell receptor beta chain was identified during a study of cytomegalovirus exposure and HLA in healthy donors. Study outcomes and limitations: When a later analysis compared HLA-associated TCR beta chains with equally common others, the HLA-associated chains turned out to be more clonally expanded and to have lower generation probabilities. It was likely that a cluster of highly shared sequence variants was a sequencing artifact. Association of 15,000 to 20,000 TCR beta sequences with HLA alleles was found at 0.05 false discovery rate in a later analysis. Later analysis demonstrated an association between a missense DCLRE1C variant and TCR beta V- and J-gene trimming.

V lost 2 bases and J lost 4; bases outside the gene matches: 1. Germline assignment: CDR1 MNHEY and CDR2 SMNVEV (reference sequence). The length of the CDR3 is 15 residues. Remarks on this clone: Its antigen is as yet unknown.

Researchers ran the PCR with 60 Vbeta and 13 Jbeta primers. Only in-frame clones appear in the TCRdb table, and some are missing; sequencing was by immunoSEQ multiplex PCR. This sample carries 150,000 to 200,000 clones, 60% to 80% of them seen once, and the ten largest clones take roughly 13%. The specimen was PBMCs. This rearrangement joins TRBV27 to TRBJ2-1, with 11 nucleotides matching TRBD1. The clonotype comes from a woman in her fifties or sixties in good health and CMV-seropositive. This CDR3 is CASSLGTGGYNEQFF. In nucleotides, the CDR3 is TGTGCCAGCAGTTTAGGGACAGGGGGTTACAATGAGCAGTTCTTC.